The 20 T cell receptor beta chains below all came from one sample that was sequenced in a study of blood T cell repertoires in COVID-19. Data came from immunoSEQ multiplex PCR; TCRdb stores just in-frame clones and leaves some out. Of approximately 230,000 clones listed, around 90% are singletons. Sequenced material: peripheral blood. The receptors come from a man aged 80 or over with acute or convalescent COVID-19.

The J gene is TRBJ1-2, the V gene TRBV11-2; D ambiguous. Germline assignment: CDR1 SGHAT and CDR2 FQNNGV. The CDR3 runs 15 residues. Trimming stripped 4 bases from V and 0 bases from J, with 12 bases between. The chain's CDR3 is CASSSGLLANYGYTF. In nucleotides, the CDR3 is TGTGCCAGCAGCTCAGGACTGTTAGCTAACTATGGCTACACCTTC.

This chain links TRBV19 with TRBJ2-5; TRBD2 matches at 10 bases. Germline CDR1 and CDR2: LNHDA and SQIVND (reference sequence). V lost 2 bases to trimming and J lost 4 bases; unmatched junction nucleotides: 16. There are 19 residues in the CDR3. CDR3 DNA: TGTGCCAGTAGTATACTCCGCCGGACTAGCGGAACCGGGCGAGAGACCCAGTACTTC. It specifies CASSILRRTSGTGRETQYF. The full variable domain, completed using reference TRBV19 and TRBJ2-5, is DGGITQSPKYLFRKEGQNVTLSCEQNLNHDAMYWYRQDPGQGLRLIYYSQIVNDFQKGDIAEGYSVSREKKESFPLTVTSAQKNPTAFYLCASSILRRTSGTGRETQYFGPGTRLLVL.

This clone turned up a few times. This chain uses TRBV28 with TRBJ1-5, with D uncertain. Germline CDR1 and CDR2: MDHEN and SYDVKM. The CDR3 has 14 amino acids. V was clipped by 7 bases and J by 1 base, with 11 bases between them. The CDR3 DNA reads TGTGCCAGCACCGATACAGTCAGCAATCAGCCCCAGCATTTT. Its protein product is CASTDTVSNQPQHF.

This clone was observed a single time. The V gene is TRBV12-5, the J gene TRBJ2-7; maybe TRBD1 (5 bases). Trimming left V 4 bases short and J 2 bases short, with 15 bases between. This CDR3 comprises 15 residues. In germline, CDR1 is LGHNT, CDR2 FRNRAP. DNA for the CDR3: TGTGCTAGTGGTTCCCTGCCCGACAGCACCTACGAGCAGTACTTC. This encodes CASGSLPDSTYEQYF.

Points on this clone: Different DNA sequences within this sample yield the same CDR3. V gene TRBV18 combines with J gene TRBJ1-1, with D possibly being TRBD1 (5 bases). Trimming stripped 3 bases from V and 0 bases from J, with 8 bases between. The CDR3 extends over 14 amino acids. Looked up from germline, CDR1 is KGHSH and CDR2 is LQKENI. The DNA for the CDR3 is TGTGCCAGCTCACCCGACAGATTGAACACTGAAGCTTTCTTT. It translates to CASSPDRLNTEAFF.

The chain is built from TRBV25-1 and TRBJ1-6; the D gene is possibly TRBD1 (6 bases). V lost 4 bases to trimming and J lost 0 bases, with 7 bases between them. This CDR3 contains 15 residues. Germline V gene sequence: CDR1 MGHDK, CDR2 SYGVNS. CDR3 protein: CASSVTGSYNSPLHF. CDR3 coding DNA: TGTGCCAGCAGTGTGACAGGCTCCTATAATTCACCCCTCCACTTT.

This sequence joins TRBV5-1 and TRBJ1-4, with 10 nucleotides matching TRBD1. J lost 5 bases, V lost 3 bases, and 16 bases had no gene match. CDR3 length: 19 residues. Germline V gives CDR1 SGHRS, CDR2 YFSETQ. The CDR3 spells CASSSGLTGGGPLNEKLFF. For the CDR3, the DNA is TGCGCCAGCAGCTCGGGGCTGACAGGGGGCGGCCCTTTAAATGAAAAACTGTTTTTT.

This clone appeared a few times. The chain recombines TRBV21-1 with TRBJ2-7; the tabulated D call, TRBD1, remains unverified against the DNA. TRBV21-1 is noted as a pseudogene. The CDR3 has 13 amino acids. The CDR3 here is CASRTGAPYEQYF. The CDR3, as DNA: TGTGCCAGCAGGACAGGGGCCCCCTACGAGCAGTACTTC.

This chain connects TRBV6-2 or TRBV6-3 to TRBJ2-3; TRBD2 matches at 7 bases. V lost 0 bases, J lost 0 bases, and 18 bases stayed unmatched. The CDR3 sequence is 21 residues long. Germline V gene data show CDR1 as MNHEY and CDR2 as SVGEGT. DNA of the CDR3: TGTGCCAGCAGTTACTCGATAAGCGGGGAGCCGGCGGGAGCTAGCACAGATACGCAGTATTTT. Translating gives CASSYSISGEPAGASTDTQYF.

The chain has TRBV4-1 and TRBJ2-7; the match to TRBD1 covers 7 bases. V lost 4 bases, J lost 0 bases, and 6 bases stayed unmatched. Germline V gene sequence: CDR1 MGHRA, CDR2 YSYEKL. The CDR3 sequence is 15 residues long. CDR3 sequence: CASSRLTGNSYEQYF. The CDR3 nucleotides read TGCGCCAGCAGCCGGCTGACAGGGAACTCCTACGAGCAGTACTTC.

The chain links TRBV6-5 to TRBJ1-1; 7 bases are a match to TRBD1. The CDR3 runs to 13 residues. V lost 6 bases, J lost 10 bases, and 11 bases stayed unmatched. CDR1 MNHEY and CDR2 SVGAGI come from the germline V gene. The CDR3 DNA follows: TGTGCCAGCAGCTTTACAGGGGCGTCACGAGCTTTCTTT. Protein product: CASSFTGASRAFF.

J is TRBJ2-3 and V is TRBV5-1; D gene unclear. Trimming stripped 4 bases from V and 2 bases from J, with 17 bases between. The CDR3 sequence is 16 residues long. Germline CDR1 is SGHRS and CDR2 is YFSETQ. CDR3 protein: CASSPPTGLLTDTQYF. The DNA for the CDR3 is TGCGCCAGCAGCCCCCCAACCGGGTTACTCACAGATACGCAGTATTTT.

The chain uses TRBV6-5 and TRBJ2-7, with 13 bases aligning to TRBD2. The CDR3 loop spans 16 amino acids. Trimming removed 3 bases from V and 1 base from J; junction bases left unmatched: 3. The germline CDR1 and CDR2 sequences are MNHEY and SVGAGI. The CDR3, as DNA: TGTGCCAGCAGTTATCCGACTAGCGGGAGGTCCTACGAGCAGTACTTC. Translating it yields CASSYPTSGRSYEQYF.

The CDR3 coding sequence is TGTGCCAGCAGCCGTGGACAGGGAAGTCCCAATCAGCCCCAGCATTTT. It is translated as CASSRGQGSPNQPQHF. The V call is TRBV7-2, the J call TRBJ1-5; 8 bases fit TRBD1. This CDR3 contains 16 residues. CDR1 is SGHTA and CDR2 is FQGNSA in the germline V gene. V was pared by 5 bases and J by 3 bases, with 9 bases of the junction left unmatched.

The gene calls are TRBV27 and TRBJ1-6; TRBD1 might be the D (5 bases). The V gene lost 2 bases and the J gene lost 8 bases, with 10 bases spanning the gap. The germline gives CDR1 MNHEY, CDR2 SMNVEV (reference sequence). The CDR3 length is 14 residues. CDR3 residues: CASSLGGGDSPLHF. CDR3 in DNA: TGTGCCAGCAGTTTAGGGGGGGGTGATTCACCCCTCCACTTT.

This clone has just one count. J is TRBJ1-2 and V is TRBV6-6, with 9 bases that match TRBD1. The trim removed 6 bases at V and 7 bases at J, leaving 9 bases unmatched. Germline loops: CDR1 MNHNY, CDR2 SVGAGI (reference sequence). The CDR3 spans 14 residues. The CDR3 DNA reads TGTGCCAGCAGACTGACAGGGGGACCTCTTGGCTACACCTTC. Its protein is CASRLTGGPLGYTF.

For the CDR3, the DNA is TGTGCCAGCAGCTTAATACAGGGGGGGACTGAAGCTTTCTTT. It yields the protein CASSLIQGGTEAFF. This rearrangement joins TRBV7-2 to TRBJ1-1; 8 bases align to TRBD1. Trimming cost V 2 bases and J 5 bases; bases outside gene matches: 4. The CDR3 sequence is 14 residues long. Germline assignment: CDR1 SGHTA and CDR2 FQGNSA.

This rearrangement joins TRBV6-5 to TRBJ1-1; D unresolved. The CDR3 contains 14 residues. V was shortened by 0 bases and J by 8 bases, with 13 bases between the two germline ends. Germline CDR1 and CDR2: MNHEY and SVGAGI. The DNA for the CDR3 is TGTGCCAGCAGTTACTCGGGTGGGCAGACGGAAGCTTTCTTT. This encodes CASSYSGGQTEAFF.

The chain uses TRBV28 and TRBJ1-2; a weak D match, TRBD1 (5 bases). V lost 4 bases and J 7 bases, leaving 16 bases between the germline ends. This CDR3 comprises 14 residues. Germline lookup yields CDR1 MDHEN and CDR2 SYDVKM. The CDR3 region is CASSSPQGWFGYTF. In nucleotides, the CDR3 is TGTGCCAGCAGTTCCCCCCAGGGTTGGTTTGGCTACACCTTC.

The V call is TRBV6-1, the J call TRBJ1-5, with D hard to call. CDR1 is MNHNS, CDR2 SASEGT, per germline. V gave up 1 base and J gave up 6 bases, with 13 bases separating them. This CDR3 is 15 amino acids long. Here the CDR3 DNA reads TGTGCCAGCAGTGAAGGGGGAACGGGGAGTCAGCCCCAGCATTTT. Translation: CASSEGGTGSQPQHF.